The 6 T cell receptor beta chains in this list originate from one sample, sequenced in a study of blood T cell repertoires in COVID-19. Some clones are missing from TCRdb's copy, which holds only in-frame ones; the method was immunoSEQ multiplex PCR. The data show 350,000 or so clones, about 90% seen once. The sample taken for sequencing was PBMCs or T cells enriched from blood (not recorded which). These receptors were collected from a woman aged 30 to 39 who had recovered from COVID-19.

The chain combines TRBV28 with TRBJ2-3, with D perhaps TRBD2 (5 bases). The germline CDR1 and CDR2 sequences are MDHEN and SYDVKM. V gave up 2 bases and J gave up 2 bases, with 8 bases separating them. This CDR3 is 14 amino acids long. CDR3: CASSLERDTDTQYF. Here the CDR3 DNA reads TGTGCCAGCAGTTTAGAGAGGGACACAGATACGCAGTATTTT. The whole variable domain, filled in from reference TRBV28 and TRBJ2-3, reads DVKVTQSSRYLVKRTGEKVFLECVQDMDHENMFWYRQDPGLGLRLIYFSYDVKMKEKGDIPEGYSVSREKKERFSLILESASTNQTSMYLCASSLERDTDTQYFGPGTRLTVL.

The J gene is TRBJ2-1, the V gene TRBV28, with D maybe TRBD2 (6 bases). V was clipped by 10 bases and J by 7 bases, with 17 bases between them. The V gene's germline CDR1 is MDHEN and CDR2 SYDVKM. The CDR3 totals 13 residues. CDR3 sequence: CATLNGGRNEQFF. The CDR3 coding sequence is TGTGCCACCTTGAACGGGGGTAGGAATGAGCAGTTCTTC. The whole variable domain, remainder taken from reference TRBV28 and TRBJ2-1, is DVKVTQSSRYLVKRTGEKVFLECVQDMDHENMFWYRQDPGLGLRLIYFSYDVKMKEKGDIPEGYSVSREKKERFSLILESASTNQTSMYLCATLNGGRNEQFFGPGTRLTVL.

The chain carries TRBV18 and TRBJ1-6, with TRBD1 identical over 7 bases. In germline, CDR1 is KGHSH, CDR2 LQKENI. This CDR3 comprises 17 residues. The V gene end was trimmed by 3 bases and the J gene end by 8 bases; junction bases not matched to a gene: 13. The CDR3 DNA reads as TGTGCCAGCTCACCCAATTTCGAACGGACAGGTGATTCACCCCTCCACTTT. Protein sequence: CASSPNFERTGDSPLHF.

V is TRBV6-5 and J is TRBJ1-6; possible D gene TRBD1, 6 bases. The germline V and J ends were trimmed by 6 bases and 6 bases, with 12 bases remaining between them. CDR1 is MNHEY, CDR2 SVGAGI, per germline. The length of the CDR3 is 14 residues. The CDR3 nucleotides are TGTGCCAGCAGCTCCGGACAGACTAATTCACCCCTCCACTTT. The encoded protein is CASSSGQTNSPLHF.

The chain combines TRBV2 with TRBJ1-5; D is unclear. Trimming removed 5 bases from V and 3 bases from J, with 11 bases in between. Germline V lookup: CDR1 SNHLY, CDR2 FYNNEI. The CDR3 extends over 14 amino acids. For the CDR3, the DNA is TGTGCCAGCAGTTACCGGGAAGTCAATCAGCCCCAGCATTTT. It codes for CASSYREVNQPQHF. Full variable domain (rest looked up from reference TRBV2 and TRBJ1-5): EPEVTQTPSHQVTQMGQEVILRCVPISNHLYFYWYRQILGQKVEFLVSFYNNEISEKSEIFDDQFSVERPDGSNFTLKIRSTKLEDSAMYFCASSYREVNQPQHFGDGTRLSIL.

This clone has just one count. The chain carries TRBV30 and TRBJ1-2; TRBD1 might be the D (5 bases). This CDR3 has 13 amino acids. Trimming shortened V by 2 bases and J by 1 base, and 8 bases separated the two germline ends. CDR1 is GTSNPN and CDR2 is SVGIG in the germline V gene (reference sequence). CDR3 amino acids: CAWSFGGNYGYTF. The CDR3 coding sequence is TGTGCCTGGAGTTTCGGGGGTAACTATGGCTACACCTTC.